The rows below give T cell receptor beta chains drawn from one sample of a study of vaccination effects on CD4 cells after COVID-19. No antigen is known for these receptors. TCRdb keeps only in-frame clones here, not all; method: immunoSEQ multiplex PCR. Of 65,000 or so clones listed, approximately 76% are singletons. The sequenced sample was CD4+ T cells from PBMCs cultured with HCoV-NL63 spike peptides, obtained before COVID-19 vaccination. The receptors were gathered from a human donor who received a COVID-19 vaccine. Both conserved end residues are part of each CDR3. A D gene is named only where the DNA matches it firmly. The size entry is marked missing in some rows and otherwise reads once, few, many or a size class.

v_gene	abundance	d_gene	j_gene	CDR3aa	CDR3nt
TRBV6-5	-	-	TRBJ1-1	CASSQVPTEAFF	TGTGCCAGCAGTCAGGTACCGACTGAAGCTTTCTTT
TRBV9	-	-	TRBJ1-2	CASSVERAGAGYTF	TGTGCCAGCAGCGTAGAGCGGGCAGGGGCAGGCTACACCTTC
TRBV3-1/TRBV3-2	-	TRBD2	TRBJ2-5	CASSRNFGLTSGGAGKETQYF	TGTGCCAGCAGCCGGAATTTCGGGTTAACTAGCGGGGGGGCCGGGAAAGAGACCCAGTACTTC
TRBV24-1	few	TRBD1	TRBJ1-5	CATSHGQGAVPQHF	TGTGCCACCAGCCACGGACAGGGGGCTGTGCCCCAGCATTTT
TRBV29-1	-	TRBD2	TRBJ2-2	CSAKAGGTNTGELFF	TGCAGCGCCAAAGCGGGGGGCACGAACACCGGGGAGCTGTTTTTT
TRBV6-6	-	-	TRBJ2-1	CASDRDRSYNEQFF	TGTGCCAGCGATAGGGACCGATCCTACAATGAGCAGTTCTTC
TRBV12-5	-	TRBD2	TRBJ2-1	CASGAGLADYNEQFF	TGTGCTAGTGGTGCGGGACTAGCGGACTACAATGAGCAGTTCTTC
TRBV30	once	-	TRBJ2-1	CACTRGAREQFF	TGTGCCTGCACCCGGGGGGCCCGGGAGCAGTTCTTC
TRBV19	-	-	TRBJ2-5	CASSIGQGVTETQYF	TGTGCCAGTAGTATAGGGCAGGGCGTAACGGAGACCCAGTACTTC
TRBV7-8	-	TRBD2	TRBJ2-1	CASSYSGGDWNEQFF	TGTGCCAGCAGTTATAGCGGGGGGGATTGGAATGAGCAGTTCTTC
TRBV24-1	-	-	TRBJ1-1	CATTGSNTEAFF	TGTGCCACCACCGGGAGTAACACTGAAGCTTTCTTT
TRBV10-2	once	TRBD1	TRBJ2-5	CASRGQIQENQYF	TGCGCCAGCAGGGGACAGATTCAAGAGAACCAGTACTTC
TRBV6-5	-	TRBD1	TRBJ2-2	CASSYPTATGPGELFF	TGTGCCAGCAGTTACCCTACAGCGACAGGGCCCGGGGAGCTGTTTTTT
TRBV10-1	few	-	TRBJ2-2	CASRARSGTGELFF	TGCGCCAGCAGGGCCCGTTCAGGGACCGGGGAGCTGTTTTTT
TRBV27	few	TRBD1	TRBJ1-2	CASSLQGTGGLYGYTF	TGTGCCAGCAGTTTACAGGGGACAGGGGGCCTCTATGGCTACACCTTC
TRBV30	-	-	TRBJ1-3	CASSPGPIGNTIYF	TGTGCCTCGTCCCCGGGACCGATAGGAAACACCATATATTTT
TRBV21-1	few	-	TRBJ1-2	CASSPLQGACANYGYTF	TGTGCCAGCAGCCCCCTGCAGGGGGCCTGCGCTAACTATGGCTACACCTTC
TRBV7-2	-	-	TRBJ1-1	CASSSLVGPMNTEAFF	TGTGCCAGCAGCTCTCTAGTAGGGCCGATGAACACTGAAGCTTTCTTT
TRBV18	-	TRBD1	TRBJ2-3	CASSQGAGSTDTQYF	TGTGCCAGCTCACAGGGGGCAGGTAGCACAGATACGCAGTATTTT
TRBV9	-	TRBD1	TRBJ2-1	CASSAGTGGAEQFF	TGTGCCAGCAGCGCAGGGACAGGGGGAGCTGAGCAGTTCTTC
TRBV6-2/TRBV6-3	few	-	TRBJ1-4	CASSYSLSDNEGEKLFF	TGTGCCAGCAGTTACTCTTTGTCGGACAACGAGGGTGAAAAACTGTTTTTT
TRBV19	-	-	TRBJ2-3	CASSGGLEGTDTQYF	TGTGCCAGTAGTGGAGGCCTGGAAGGCACAGATACGCAGTATTTT
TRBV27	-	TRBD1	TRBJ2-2	CASSTRGTGTITNTGELFF	TGTGCCAGCAGCACTCGAGGGACAGGGACGATAACCAACACCGGGGAGCTGTTTTTT
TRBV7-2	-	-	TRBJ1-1	CASRSEGTEAFF	TGTGCCAGCAGGTCTGAGGGCACTGAAGCTTTCTTT
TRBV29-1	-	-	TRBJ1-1	CSVPRGRTEAFF	TGCAGCGTTCCCAGGGGCCGGACTGAAGCTTTCTTT
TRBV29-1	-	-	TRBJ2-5	CSAWERFQETQYF	TGCAGCGCGTGGGAGAGGTTCCAAGAGACCCAGTACTTC
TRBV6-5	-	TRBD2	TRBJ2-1	CASSPRGGAMNEQFF	TGTGCCAGCAGTCCTCGCGGGGGGGCAATGAATGAGCAGTTCTTC
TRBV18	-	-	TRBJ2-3	CASSRLLDTDTQYF	TGTGCCAGCTCACGACTATTAGACACAGATACGCAGTATTTT
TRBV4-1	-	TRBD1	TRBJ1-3	CASSRPVTGGGNTIYF	TGCGCCAGCAGCCGCCCCGTAACAGGGGGAGGAAACACCATATATTTT
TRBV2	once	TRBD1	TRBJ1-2	CASTTGTGGFYGYTF	TGTGCCAGCACCACCGGGACAGGGGGCTTCTATGGCTACACCTTC
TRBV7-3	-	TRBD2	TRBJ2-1	CASSPQGSGRPNEQFF	TGTGCCAGCAGCCCCCAGGGTAGCGGGCGTCCTAATGAGCAGTTCTTC
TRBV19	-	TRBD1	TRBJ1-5	CASSTPGQNNQPQHF	TGTGCCAGTAGTACCCCGGGACAGAATAATCAGCCCCAGCATTTT
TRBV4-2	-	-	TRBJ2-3	CASSQDLGSPTQYF	TGTGCCAGCAGCCAAGATCTAGGGTCACCAACGCAGTATTTT
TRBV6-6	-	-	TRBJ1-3	CASSVGGSGNTIYF	TGTGCCAGCAGTGTTGGGGGCTCTGGAAACACCATATATTTT
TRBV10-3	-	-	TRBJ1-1	CAAEDGLNTEAFF	TGTGCCGCGGAGGACGGATTGAACACTGAAGCTTTCTTT
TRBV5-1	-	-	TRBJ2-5	CASSLGGFGETQYF	TGCGCCAGCAGCTTAGGGGGGTTCGGAGAGACCCAGTACTTC
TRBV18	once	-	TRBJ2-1	CASSSVGGFEQFF	TGTGCCAGCTCCTCAGTTGGGGGCTTTGAGCAGTTCTTC
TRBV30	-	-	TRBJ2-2	CAWSVIRGGAAGELFF	TGTGCCTGGAGTGTTATTCGTGGGGGGGCCGCCGGGGAGCTGTTTTTT
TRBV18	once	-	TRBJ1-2	CASSPTRSPYGYTF	TGTGCCAGCTCACCAACCCGGAGTCCCTATGGCTACACCTTC
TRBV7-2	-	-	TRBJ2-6	CASSFTGSLSGANVLTF	TGTGCCAGCAGCTTTACAGGGTCACTCTCTGGGGCCAACGTCCTGACTTTC
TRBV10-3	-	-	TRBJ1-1	CAITPGRPNTEAFF	TGTGCCATCACCCCCGGACGGCCGAACACTGAAGCTTTCTTT
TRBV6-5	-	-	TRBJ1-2	CASRAATFYGYTF	TGTGCCAGCAGGGCAGCCACGTTCTATGGCTACACCTTC
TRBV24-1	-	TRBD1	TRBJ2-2	CATSDPGQGNTGELFF	TGTGCCACCAGTGACCCGGGACAGGGGAACACCGGGGAGCTGTTTTTT
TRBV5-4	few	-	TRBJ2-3	CASSYNGLVSGDTQYF	TGTGCCAGCAGCTATAACGGACTCGTTAGTGGAGATACGCAGTATTTT
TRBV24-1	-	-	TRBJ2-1	CATRDGSRDEQFF	TGTGCCACCAGGGACGGGTCCCGCGATGAGCAGTTCTTC
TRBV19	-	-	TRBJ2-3	CASRRTGTSTDTQYF	TGTGCCAGCCGAAGGACGGGAACTAGCACAGATACGCAGTATTTT
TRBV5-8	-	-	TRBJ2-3	CASPGTVSTDTQYF	TGTGCCAGCCCCGGGACGGTCAGCACAGATACGCAGTATTTT
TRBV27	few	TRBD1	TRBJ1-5	CASRQQGNQPQHF	TGTGCCAGCAGGCAACAGGGGAATCAGCCCCAGCATTTT
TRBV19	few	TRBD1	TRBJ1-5	CASNFVLRGRQPQHF	TGTGCCAGTAATTTTGTACTCAGGGGGAGGCAGCCCCAGCATTTT
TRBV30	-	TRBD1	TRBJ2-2	CAWKTPGGLGTGELFF	TGTGCCTGGAAAACCCCAGGGGGCTTGGGCACCGGGGAGCTGTTTTTT
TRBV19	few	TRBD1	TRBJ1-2	CASRPGTGADYGYTF	TGTGCCAGTCGTCCCGGGACAGGGGCGGACTATGGCTACACCTTC
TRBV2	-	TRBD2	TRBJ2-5	CASSGGTSYQETQYF	TGTGCCAGCAGTGGGGGGACTAGTTACCAAGAGACCCAGTACTTC
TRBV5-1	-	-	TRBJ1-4	CASSLVGVANEKLFF	TGCGCCAGCAGCTTGGTGGGTGTGGCTAATGAAAAACTGTTTTTT
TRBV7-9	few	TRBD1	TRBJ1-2	CASRTQYRGGGYTF	TGTGCCAGCAGGACCCAATACAGGGGAGGCGGCTACACCTTC